The 20 T cell receptor beta chains presented below share a single source sample, sequenced in a study of blood T cell repertoires in COVID-19. Using immunoSEQ multiplex PCR, the repertoire was profiled, and TCRdb retains in-frame clones only, with some absent. The sample shows fewer than 400,000 clones, about four fifths of them seen only once. The sample was peripheral blood. The receptors shown here come from a man aged 25 to 40 with active or convalescent COVID-19.

The chain employs TRBV6-8 and TRBJ1-5, with D possibly TRBD1 on 5 matching bases. Looked up from germline, CDR1 is MNHGY and CDR2 is SAAAGT. This CDR3 is 16 amino acids long. Trimming took 1 base from V and 5 from J, leaving 15 bases between them. DNA of the CDR3: TGTGCCAGCAGTTACTTCGGCCTCCTGGGGCATCAGCCCCAGCATTTT. Translating it yields CASSYFGLLGHQPQHF.

This clone has just a few counts. The chain couples TRBV10-3 to TRBJ2-3, with 11 bases identical to TRBD2. Germline V gene data show CDR1 as ENHRY and CDR2 as SYGVKD. The ends lost 10 bases at V and 1 base at J; junction bases unmatched: 7. The CDR3 totals 15 residues. The CDR3 DNA reads TGTGCCACCGTCCCGGGACTAGCGGGCACAGATACGCAGTATTTT. Protein: CATVPGLAGTDTQYF.

The chain recombines TRBV27 with TRBJ2-1; possibly TRBD2 for D (7 bases). Trimming removed 1 base from V and 8 bases from J, with 21 bases in between. The germline V gene has CDR1 MNHEY and CDR2 SMNVEV (reference sequence). CDR3 length: 17 residues. This chain's CDR3 is CASSLLGADVGGHEQFF. The DNA for the CDR3 is TGTGCCAGCAGTTTATTAGGCGCGGACGTCGGGGGGCATGAGCAGTTCTTC.

The chain is built from TRBV5-8 and TRBJ2-1; the match to TRBD2 covers 11 bases. Losses at the gene ends were 3 bases for V and 3 bases for J; bases not matched to a gene: 2. CDR3 length: 15 amino acids. Germline V lookup: CDR1 SGHTS, CDR2 YDEGEE. The CDR3 DNA is TGTGCCAGCAGCTACGGGACTAGCGGCTACAATGAGCAGTTCTTC. Translating it yields CASSYGTSGYNEQFF.

The chain employs TRBV5-1 and TRBJ2-3, with 10 positions matching TRBD2. The germline gives CDR1 SGHRS, CDR2 YFSETQ. The CDR3 sequence is 17 residues long. The V segment lost 4 bases and the J segment 2 bases; nucleotides outside the gene matches: 10. This chain's CDR3 is CASSPFSGGSTTDTQYF. CDR3 in DNA: TGCGCCAGCAGCCCATTTAGCGGGGGGAGTACCACAGATACGCAGTATTTT.

CDR3 bases: TGTGCCAGCTCACCACCGGGGTCAGGGACTGGCGCTGGGGCCAACGTCCTGACTTTC. This codes for CASSPPGSGTGAGANVLTF. V usage is TRBV18 and J usage is TRBJ2-6, with D maybe TRBD2 (6 bases). The CDR3 covers 19 residues. V was pared by 0 bases and J by 2 bases, with 17 bases between. The germline CDR1 and CDR2 sequences are KGHSH and LQKENI.

This chain joins TRBV12-3 or TRBV12-4 and TRBJ1-4; the D gene is possibly TRBD1 (5 bases). This CDR3 spans 13 amino acids. V was cut by 6 bases and J by 6 bases, with 11 bases left in between. DNA for the CDR3: TGTGCCAGCAGGGCAGGGTCAGATGAAAAACTGTTTTTT. Protein product: CASRAGSDEKLFF.

The gene calls are TRBV11-3 and TRBJ1-1; a weak D match, TRBD1 (5 bases). Trimming cost V 2 bases and J 8 bases, with 15 bases left between them. Germline-derived CDR1 and CDR2 are SGHNT and YENEEA. CDR3 size: 14 residues. This CDR3 reads CASSLRLGGEEAFF. In DNA form, the CDR3 reads TGTGCCAGCAGCTTAAGGTTGGGGGGTGAGGAAGCTTTCTTT.

This clone appeared once. The chain combines TRBV6-5 with TRBJ2-7; tentatively, D is TRBD2 (5 bases). This CDR3 has 11 amino acids. Germline loops: CDR1 MNHEY, CDR2 SVGAGI. The V end lost 7 bases, the J end lost 6 bases, and 10 bases lay between the germline ends. The CDR3 sequence is CASKVGVEQYF. CDR3 sequence (DNA): TGTGCCAGCAAGGTCGGGGTCGAGCAGTACTTC.

The chain carries TRBV4-2 and TRBJ2-5; D uncertain. V was clipped by 0 bases and J by 5 bases, with 7 bases between them. Germline V gives CDR1 LGHNA, CDR2 YNFKEQ. The CDR3 totals 13 residues. This CDR3 is CASSQEGRETQYF. The CDR3 DNA reads TGTGCCAGCAGCCAAGAGGGCAGGGAGACCCAGTACTTC.

As for this clone: The germline gene is not matched at one end of the junction; a read error may be the cause. The V call is TRBV19, the J call TRBJ2-3; 9 nucleotides line up with TRBD2. Looked up from germline, CDR1 is LNHDA and CDR2 is SQIVND (reference sequence). This CDR3 contains 16 residues. DNA for the CDR3: TGTGCCAGTAGTTTAGATAGCGGGAGTACGACAGATACGCAGTATTTT. Its translation: CASSLDSGSTTDTQYF.

The sample holds a few counts of this clone. The chain's CDR3 is CASSRGEGGTLVLHF. CDR3 bases: TGTGCCAGCAGCCGGGGTGAGGGGGGGACTCTGGTCCTCCACTTT. J is TRBJ1-6 and V is TRBV28, with D perhaps matching TRBD1 (6 bases). The V gene's germline CDR1 is MDHEN and CDR2 SYDVKM. Trimming removed 6 bases at V and 15 bases at J, with 24 bases between. This CDR3 contains 15 residues.

The V and J genes are TRBV10-3 and TRBJ1-5; D gene uncertain. The CDR3 length is 15 residues. V was pared by 2 bases and J by 4 bases, with 12 bases between. Germline lookup yields CDR1 ENHRY and CDR2 SYGVKD. The CDR3 sequence: CAISEQKTGNQPQHF. The DNA for the CDR3 is TGTGCCATCAGTGAGCAGAAGACGGGAAATCAGCCCCAGCATTTT.

J is TRBJ2-7 and V is TRBV5-6, with 7 nucleotides matching TRBD2. The CDR3 runs 15 residues. Unmatched junction bases numbered 6, after V lost 0 bases and J lost 3 bases. Germline CDR1 is SGHDT and CDR2 is YYEEEE. CDR3 region: CASSLVSSGNYEQYF. CDR3 nucleotide sequence: TGTGCCAGCAGCTTGGTTTCGAGCGGGAACTACGAGCAGTACTTC.

V is TRBV6-5 and J is TRBJ1-5; D gene ambiguous. Per germline, CDR1 MNHEY and CDR2 SVGAGI. The CDR3 has 12 residues. V was cut by 8 bases and J by 6 bases, with 11 bases left in between. The CDR3 region is CASGLGVQPQHF. The CDR3, as DNA: TGTGCCAGCGGCCTGGGAGTTCAGCCCCAGCATTTT.

V and J are TRBV7-6 and TRBJ2-3, with 12 bases that match TRBD2. This CDR3 spans 15 amino acids. Trimming removed 5 bases from V and 3 bases from J; junction bases left unmatched: 3. Germline CDR1 SGHVS, CDR2 FNYEAQ. The CDR3 loop is CASSPSGRGTDTQYF. CDR3 coding DNA: TGTGCCAGCAGCCCTAGCGGGAGGGGGACAGATACGCAGTATTTT.

This clone has a handful of counts. V and J are TRBV5-8 and TRBJ1-1; D is unclear. Germline V gene sequence: CDR1 SGHTS, CDR2 YDEGEE. This CDR3 spans 14 amino acids. Trimming removed 0 bases from V and 1 base from J, with 7 bases in between. The CDR3 DNA is TGTGCCAGCAGCTTGGGCGGGTGGAACACTGAAGCTTTCTTT. As protein: CASSLGGWNTEAFF.

As to this clone: The identical CDR3 is also encoded by other nucleotide sequences in the sample. The chain has TRBV5-1 and TRBJ1-1; D perhaps matches TRBD1 (5 bases). V shed 1 base and J shed 1 base, with 5 bases lying between them. This CDR3 has 13 amino acids. Germline CDR1 is SGHRS and CDR2 is YFSETQ. CDR3 protein: CASSLTGNTEAFF. CDR3 nucleotide sequence: TGCGCCAGCAGCTTGACAGGGAACACTGAAGCTTTCTTT.

The V gene is TRBV29-1, the J gene TRBJ1-1, with D perhaps TRBD1 (5 bases). The CDR3 loop spans 13 amino acids. V lost 7 bases to trimming and J lost 1 base, with 13 bases between them. Germline loops: CDR1 SQVTM, CDR2 ANQGSEA. In DNA, the CDR3 is TGCAGCGGCGGGGGGAGAGCGAACACTGAAGCTTTCTTT. This codes for CSGGGRANTEAFF.

The chain recombines TRBV27 with TRBJ1-3, with D unresolved. This CDR3 is built from 15 residues. The ends were cut back, 5 bases at V and 2 bases at J, with 13 bases in the middle. The germline gives CDR1 MNHEY, CDR2 SMNVEV (reference sequence). CDR3: CASSLSGEPGNTIYF. In nucleotides, the CDR3 is TGTGCCAGCAGTCTAAGCGGGGAACCTGGAAACACCATATATTTT.